This T cell receptor (beta chain) is from a study of blood T cells in healthy people across ages. Study-level points and caveats: Both naive CD4+ cell counts and diversity were greater in long-lived donors than in aged donors. The study regarded diversity estimates from one million T cells as underestimates.

Then a second PCR, running about 6 to 11 cycles, was carried out with a sample-barcoded 5' primer and a J-beta primer mix. TCRdb passed the 5' RACE reads through MiXCR, listing each CDR3 protein once. This table holds some 700,000 distinct CDR3 sequences, more than 40% found once. As to this clonotype: What it recognizes is unknown.

The CDR3 covers 15 residues. V lost 5 bases, J lost 3 bases, and 17 bases lay in between. Germline V gene data show CDR1 as SNHLY and CDR2 as FYNNEI. V is TRBV2 and J is TRBJ2-7; D call uncertain. The origin of this receptor is a woman aged 55-70 years in good health. Specimen: blood. CDR3 region: CASSTDSGALYEQYF. As DNA, the CDR3 is TGTGCCAGCAGTACAGATTCCGGTGCGCTCTACGAGCAGTACTTC.